Reported below is one T cell receptor (beta chain). Its antigen is undetermined. The input for sorted-subset replicate PCRs was around 0.2 ug DNA, some 28,000 T cell genomes. Under the authors' procedure: ImmunoSEQ yielded junction-only sequences lacking quality scores, so filtering differed. Sequencing was performed with immunoSEQ multiplex PCR; in TCRdb, only in-frame clones are kept and a portion is missing. D and trimming come from the DNA, and the V and J calls and clone size come from that table. This table holds 2 million to 2.5 million clones, roughly 95% found once. Naive CD8 cells lacked CD45RO and underwent positive selection for CCR7, leaving out terminally differentiated effector memory CD45RA+ cells. The healthy adult donors were HIV-negative and reported no recent acute infections or vaccinations. This sample is part of a study of shared clonotypes between healthy human individuals.

General observations from the study: Relative to clonotypes present in all four donors, those not shared had lower generation probabilities.

Source material: naive CD8+ T cells sorted from blood. The clonotype originates from a man younger than 35 in good health.

The CDR3 sequence is CASSHLAGANYEQYF. In DNA form, the CDR3 reads TGCGCCAGCAGCCACCTAGCGGGAGCCAACTACGAGCAGTACTTC. The chain links TRBV4-1 to TRBJ2-7; TRBD2 aligns across 10 bases. V lost 3 bases, J lost 3 bases, and 5 bases stayed unmatched. The germline V gene encodes CDR1 MGHRA and CDR2 YSYEKL. This CDR3 contains 15 residues.